This paragraph covers one TCR beta chain sequence. This sample is part of a study of PD-1 blockade in mismatch repair-deficient tumors. V shed 4 bases and J 2 bases; nucleotides not matched to a gene: 7. Germline values: CDR1 SGHTA, CDR2 FQGNSA. The CDR3 is made up of 15 amino acids. Repertoires were generated with immunoSEQ multiplex PCR, while TCRdb's copy carries only in-frame clones and drops some. The data contain about 100,000 clones, over 75% of them singletons. The source of this sequence is an adult with mismatch repair-deficient cancer. Material: peripheral blood, obtained around 8 months after starting pembrolizumab. The genes are TRBV7-2 and TRBJ2-5, with 7 bases lining up with TRBD2. The chain's CDR3 is CASSSPAGPQETQYF. The CDR3 DNA follows: TGTGCCAGCAGCTCCCCAGCGGGGCCGCAAGAGACCCAGTACTTC.